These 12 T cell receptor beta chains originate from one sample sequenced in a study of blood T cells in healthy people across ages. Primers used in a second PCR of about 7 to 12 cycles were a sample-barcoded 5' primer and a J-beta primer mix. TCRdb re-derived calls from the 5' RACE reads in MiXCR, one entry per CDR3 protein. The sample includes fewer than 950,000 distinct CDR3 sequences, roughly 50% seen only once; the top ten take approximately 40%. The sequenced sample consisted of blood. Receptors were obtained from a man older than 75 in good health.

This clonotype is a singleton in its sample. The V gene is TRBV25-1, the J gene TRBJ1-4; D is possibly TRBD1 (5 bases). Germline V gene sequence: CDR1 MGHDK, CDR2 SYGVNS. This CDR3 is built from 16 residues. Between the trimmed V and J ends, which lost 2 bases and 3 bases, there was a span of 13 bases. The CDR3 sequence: CASSERRGPANEKLFF. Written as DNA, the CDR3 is TGTGCCAGCAGTGAACGGAGGGGCCCCGCTAATGAAAAACTGTTTTTT.

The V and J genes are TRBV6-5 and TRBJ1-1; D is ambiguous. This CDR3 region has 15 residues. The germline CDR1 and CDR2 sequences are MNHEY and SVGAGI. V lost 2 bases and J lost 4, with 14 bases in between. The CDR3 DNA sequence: TGTGCCAGCAGTTACCGGCAGGCTGTTCGCACTGAAGCTTTCTTT. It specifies CASSYRQAVRTEAFF.

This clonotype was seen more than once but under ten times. The CDR3 region has the DNA TGTGCCAGCGTGGGGCGCGGGCCCAATTGGTGGGCCGCCAAAAACATTCAGTACTTC. This encodes CASVGRGPNWWAAKNIQYF. J is TRBJ2-4 and V is TRBV27; D could derive from TRBD1 or TRBD2 (5 bases each). With 8 bases removed from V and 1 base from J, the gap between germline ends came to 27 bases. Germline V gene lookup returns CDR1 MNHEY and CDR2 SMNVEV (reference sequence). This CDR3 has 19 amino acids.

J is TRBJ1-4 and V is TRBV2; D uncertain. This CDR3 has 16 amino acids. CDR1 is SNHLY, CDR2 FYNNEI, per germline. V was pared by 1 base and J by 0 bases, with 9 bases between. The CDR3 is CASSEDPGSTNEKLFF. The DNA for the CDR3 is TGTGCCAGCAGTGAAGATCCCGGGTCAACTAATGAAAAACTGTTTTTT.

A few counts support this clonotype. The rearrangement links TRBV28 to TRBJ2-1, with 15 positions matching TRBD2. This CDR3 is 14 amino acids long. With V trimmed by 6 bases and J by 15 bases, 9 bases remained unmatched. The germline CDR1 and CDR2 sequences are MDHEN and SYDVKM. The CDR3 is CASRAGLAGGRGFF. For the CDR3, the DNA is TGTGCCAGCAGAGCGGGACTAGCGGGAGGTCGTGGGTTCTTC.

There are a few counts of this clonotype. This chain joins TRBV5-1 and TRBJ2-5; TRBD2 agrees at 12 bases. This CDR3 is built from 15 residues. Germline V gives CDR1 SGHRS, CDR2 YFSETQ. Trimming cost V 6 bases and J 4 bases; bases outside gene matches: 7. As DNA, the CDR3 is TGCGCCAGCAAAGTGGGACTAGCGGGCCCAGAGACCCAGTACTTC. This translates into CASKVGLAGPETQYF.

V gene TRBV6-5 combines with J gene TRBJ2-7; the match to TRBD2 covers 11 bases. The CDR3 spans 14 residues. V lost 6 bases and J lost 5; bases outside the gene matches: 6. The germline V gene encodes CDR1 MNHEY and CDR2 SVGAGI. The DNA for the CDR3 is TGTGCCAGCAGGCCTAGCGGGAGGACTCACGAGCAGTACTTC. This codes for CASRPSGRTHEQYF.

In nucleotides, the CDR3 is TGTGCCAGCAGCTTACGGGGGGGACGGGAGACCCAGTACTTC. Residues: CASSLRGGRETQYF. V gene TRBV7-3 combines with J gene TRBJ2-5; TRBD2 agrees at 8 bases. The V gene's germline CDR1 is SGHTA and CDR2 FQGTGA. This CDR3 contains 14 residues. The V and J ends lost 2 bases and 5 bases, in that order; junction bases with no gene match: 4.

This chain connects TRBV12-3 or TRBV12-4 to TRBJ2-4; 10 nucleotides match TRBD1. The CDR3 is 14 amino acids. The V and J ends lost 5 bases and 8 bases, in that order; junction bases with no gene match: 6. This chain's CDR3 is CASSPRTGGDIQYF. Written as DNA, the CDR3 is TGTGCCAGCAGTCCTCGGACAGGGGGAGACATTCAGTACTTC.

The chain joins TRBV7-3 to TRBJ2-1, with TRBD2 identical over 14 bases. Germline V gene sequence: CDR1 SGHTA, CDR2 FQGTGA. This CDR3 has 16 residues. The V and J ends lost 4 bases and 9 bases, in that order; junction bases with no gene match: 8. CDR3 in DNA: TGTGCCAGCAGCTCGACTAGCGGGGGGGATGTGGGTGAGCAGTTCTTC. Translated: CASSSTSGGDVGEQFF.

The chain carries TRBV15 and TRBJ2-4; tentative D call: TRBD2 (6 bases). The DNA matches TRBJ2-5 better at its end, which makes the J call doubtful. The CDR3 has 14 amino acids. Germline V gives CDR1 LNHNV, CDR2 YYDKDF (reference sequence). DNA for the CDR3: TGTGCCACCAGCAGAGCTGGGGGGAGGGAGACCCAGTACTTC. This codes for CATSRAGGRETQYF.

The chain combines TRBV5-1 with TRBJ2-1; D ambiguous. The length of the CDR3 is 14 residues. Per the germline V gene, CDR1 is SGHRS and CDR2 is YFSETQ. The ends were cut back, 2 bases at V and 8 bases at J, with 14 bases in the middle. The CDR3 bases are TGCGCCAGCAGCTTTGGATTAGTCGGGTATGAGCAGTTCTTC. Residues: CASSFGLVGYEQFF.